The clone carrying this T cell receptor beta chain was seen many times. Antigen specificity is unknown. The data belong to a study of early T cells in non-severe SARS-CoV-2 infection. Regarding the study as a whole: Sequences matched to VDJdb favored anti-spike CD8 responses, while private and CD4 specificities were missed.

TCRdb ran MiXCR on the 5' RACE reads and lists one entry per CDR3 protein. The sample has just over 60,000 distinct CDR3 sequences, 8.5% to 9.5% seen once. Trimming cost V 1 base and J 4 bases, with 15 bases left between them. CDR3 size: 16 residues. This clonotype was sampled from an adult who was a healthcare worker with PCR-confirmed SARS-CoV-2 infection or an uninfected control (not recorded which). Sequencing input: whole blood. J is TRBJ2-3 and V is TRBV12-3 or TRBV12-4; D tentatively reads TRBD1 or TRBD2 (5 bases each). The CDR3 loop is CASSLDPSEGPDTQYF. In DNA form, the CDR3 reads TGTGCCAGCAGTTTAGACCCGAGTGAGGGGCCAGATACGCAGTATTTT.